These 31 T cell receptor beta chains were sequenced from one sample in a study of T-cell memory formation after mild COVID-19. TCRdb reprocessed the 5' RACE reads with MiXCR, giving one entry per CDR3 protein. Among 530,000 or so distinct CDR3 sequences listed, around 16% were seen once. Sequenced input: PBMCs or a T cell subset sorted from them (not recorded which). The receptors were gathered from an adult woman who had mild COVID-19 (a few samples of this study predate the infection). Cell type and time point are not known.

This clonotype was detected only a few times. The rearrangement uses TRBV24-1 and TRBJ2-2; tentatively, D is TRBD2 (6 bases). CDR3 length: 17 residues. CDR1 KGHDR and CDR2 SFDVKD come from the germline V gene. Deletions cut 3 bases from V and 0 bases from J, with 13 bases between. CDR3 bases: TGTGCCACCAGTGATCCCTGGGGCGGGACGAACACCGGGGAGCTGTTTTTT. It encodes CATSDPWGGTNTGELFF.

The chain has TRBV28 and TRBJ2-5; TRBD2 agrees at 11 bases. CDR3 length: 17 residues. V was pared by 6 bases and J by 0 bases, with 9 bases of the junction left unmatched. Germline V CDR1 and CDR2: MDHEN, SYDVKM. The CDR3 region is CASSWGTSGNDQETQYF. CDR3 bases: TGTGCCAGCAGCTGGGGGACTAGCGGAAACGACCAAGAGACCCAGTACTTC. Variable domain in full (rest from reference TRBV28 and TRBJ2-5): DVKVTQSSRYLVKRTGEKVFLECVQDMDHENMFWYRQDPGLGLRLIYFSYDVKMKEKGDIPEGYSVSREKKERFSLILESASTNQTSMYLCASSWGTSGNDQETQYFGPGTRLLVL.

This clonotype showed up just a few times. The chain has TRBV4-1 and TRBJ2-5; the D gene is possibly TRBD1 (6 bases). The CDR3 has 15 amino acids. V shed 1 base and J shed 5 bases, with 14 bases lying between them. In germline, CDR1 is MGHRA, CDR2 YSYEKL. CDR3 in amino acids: CASSQVPGEGETQYF. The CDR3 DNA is TGCGCCAGCAGCCAAGTTCCAGGGGAAGGGGAGACCCAGTACTTC.

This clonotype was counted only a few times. The DNA of the CDR3 is TGTGCCACCAGTGATTCCTCCCAGGGGGCGCAAAGGGAGACCCAGTACTTC. This gives the protein CATSDSSQGAQRETQYF. The chain has TRBV24-1 and TRBJ2-5; 8 bases match TRBD1. The junction had 12 bases not matched to a gene; V was cut back by 2 bases and J by 5 bases. Germline-derived CDR1 and CDR2 are KGHDR and SFDVKD. The CDR3 extends over 17 amino acids.

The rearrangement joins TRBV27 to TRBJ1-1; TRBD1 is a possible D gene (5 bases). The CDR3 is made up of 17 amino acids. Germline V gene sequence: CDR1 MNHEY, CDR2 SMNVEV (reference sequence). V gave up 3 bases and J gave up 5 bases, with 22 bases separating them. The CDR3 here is CASSFGGWSPKGTEAFF. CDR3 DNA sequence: TGTGCCAGCAGTTTTGGCGGCTGGTCGCCAAAGGGGACTGAAGCTTTCTTT.

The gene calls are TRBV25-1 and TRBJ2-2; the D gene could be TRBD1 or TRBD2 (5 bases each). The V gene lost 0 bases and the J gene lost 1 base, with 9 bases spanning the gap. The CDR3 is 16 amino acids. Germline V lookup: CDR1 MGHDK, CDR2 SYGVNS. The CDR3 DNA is TGTGCCAGCAGTGAATATCGTGGGGGGAACACCGGGGAGCTGTTTTTT. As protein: CASSEYRGGNTGELFF.

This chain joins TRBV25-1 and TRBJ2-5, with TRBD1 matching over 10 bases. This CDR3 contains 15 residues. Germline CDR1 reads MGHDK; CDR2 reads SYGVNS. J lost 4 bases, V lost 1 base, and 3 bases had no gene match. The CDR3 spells CASSESGTGAETQYF. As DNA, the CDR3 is TGTGCCAGCAGTGAATCCGGGACAGGGGCAGAGACCCAGTACTTC.

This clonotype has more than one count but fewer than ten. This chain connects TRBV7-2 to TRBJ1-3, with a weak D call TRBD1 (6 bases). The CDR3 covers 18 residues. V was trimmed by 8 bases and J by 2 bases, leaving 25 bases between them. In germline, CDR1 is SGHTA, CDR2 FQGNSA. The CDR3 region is CASREGGSPGDPGNTIYF. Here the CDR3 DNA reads TGTGCCAGCCGAGAGGGGGGTTCCCCAGGGGACCCTGGAAACACCATATATTTT.

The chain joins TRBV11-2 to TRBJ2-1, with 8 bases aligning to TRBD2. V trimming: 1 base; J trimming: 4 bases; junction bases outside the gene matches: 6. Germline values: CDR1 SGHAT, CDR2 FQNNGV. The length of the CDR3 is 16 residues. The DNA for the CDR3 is TGTGCCAGCAGCTTAGCGGGGGGGTCCTATTACAATGAGCAGTTCTTC. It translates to CASSLAGGSYYNEQFF.

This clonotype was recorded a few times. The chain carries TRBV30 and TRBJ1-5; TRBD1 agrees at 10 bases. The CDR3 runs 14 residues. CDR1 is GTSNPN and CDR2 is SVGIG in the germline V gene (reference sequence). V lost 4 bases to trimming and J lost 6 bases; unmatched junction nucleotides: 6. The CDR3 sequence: CAWTGQGKSQPQHF. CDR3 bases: TGTGCCTGGACGGGACAGGGGAAAAGTCAGCCCCAGCATTTT.

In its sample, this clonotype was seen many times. CDR3 sequence reads: CASSPRPTVSDNEQFF. In DNA, the CDR3 is TGTGCCAGCTCACCACGGCCGACGGTGAGCGACAATGAGCAGTTCTTC. The chain joins TRBV18 to TRBJ2-1, with D unclear. Germline V gene sequence: CDR1 KGHSH, CDR2 LQKENI. The CDR3 has 16 amino acids. V lost 1 base and J lost 5, with 15 bases in between.

CDR3 loop: CASSSLGMETTDTQYF. CDR3 DNA sequence: TGTGCCAGCAGCTCCCTGGGGATGGAGACCACAGATACGCAGTATTTT. The gene calls are TRBV7-3 and TRBJ2-3; unclear D gene. The CDR3 runs to 16 residues. The V and J ends lost 4 bases and 2 bases respectively, with 16 bases between them. The germline V gene has CDR1 SGHTA and CDR2 FQGTGA.

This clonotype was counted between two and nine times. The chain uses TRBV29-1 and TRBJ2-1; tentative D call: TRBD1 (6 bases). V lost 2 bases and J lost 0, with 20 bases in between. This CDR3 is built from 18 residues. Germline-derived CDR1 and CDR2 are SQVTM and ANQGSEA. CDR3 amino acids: CSVETRHLLQGSYNEQFF. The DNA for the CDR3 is TGCAGCGTTGAAACGCGGCACCTACTACAGGGCTCCTACAATGAGCAGTTCTTC.

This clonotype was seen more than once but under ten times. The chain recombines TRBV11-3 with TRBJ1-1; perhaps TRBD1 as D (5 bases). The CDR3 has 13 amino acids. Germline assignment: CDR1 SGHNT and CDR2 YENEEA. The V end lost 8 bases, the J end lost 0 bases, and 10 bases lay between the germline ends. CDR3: CASGTDVNTEAFF. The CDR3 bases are TGTGCCAGCGGGACCGACGTGAACACTGAAGCTTTCTTT.

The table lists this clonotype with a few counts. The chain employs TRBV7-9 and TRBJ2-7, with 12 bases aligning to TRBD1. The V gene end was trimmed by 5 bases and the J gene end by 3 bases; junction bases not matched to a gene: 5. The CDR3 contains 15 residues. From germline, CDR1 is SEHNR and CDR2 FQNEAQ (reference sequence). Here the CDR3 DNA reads TGTGCCAGCAGCCGGGGACAGGGGGCAATCTACGAGCAGTACTTC. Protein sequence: CASSRGQGAIYEQYF.

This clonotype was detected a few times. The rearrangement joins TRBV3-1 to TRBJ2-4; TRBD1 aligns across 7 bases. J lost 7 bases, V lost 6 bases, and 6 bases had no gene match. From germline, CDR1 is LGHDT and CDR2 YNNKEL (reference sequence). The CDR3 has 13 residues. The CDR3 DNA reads TGTGCCAGCAGTCTGACAGGGAGTAACATTCAGTACTTC. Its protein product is CASSLTGSNIQYF.

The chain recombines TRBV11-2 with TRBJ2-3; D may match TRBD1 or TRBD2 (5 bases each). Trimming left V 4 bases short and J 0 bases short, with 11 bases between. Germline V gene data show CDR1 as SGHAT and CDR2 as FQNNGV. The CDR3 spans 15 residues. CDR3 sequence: CASSWDGLSTDTQYF. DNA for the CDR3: TGTGCCAGCAGCTGGGACGGACTGAGCACAGATACGCAGTATTTT.

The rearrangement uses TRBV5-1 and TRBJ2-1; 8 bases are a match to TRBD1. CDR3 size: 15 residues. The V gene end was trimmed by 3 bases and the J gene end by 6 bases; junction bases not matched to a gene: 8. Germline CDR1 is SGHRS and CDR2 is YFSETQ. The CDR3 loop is CASSSDRATLNEQFF. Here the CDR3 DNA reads TGCGCCAGCAGCTCGGACAGGGCGACCCTCAATGAGCAGTTCTTC.

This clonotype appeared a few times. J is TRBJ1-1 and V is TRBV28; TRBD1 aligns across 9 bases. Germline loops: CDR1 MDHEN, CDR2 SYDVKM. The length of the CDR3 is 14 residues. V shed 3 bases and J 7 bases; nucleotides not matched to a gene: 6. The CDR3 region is CASSFPSGQGEAFF. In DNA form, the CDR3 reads TGTGCCAGCAGTTTTCCCTCGGGACAGGGTGAAGCTTTCTTT.

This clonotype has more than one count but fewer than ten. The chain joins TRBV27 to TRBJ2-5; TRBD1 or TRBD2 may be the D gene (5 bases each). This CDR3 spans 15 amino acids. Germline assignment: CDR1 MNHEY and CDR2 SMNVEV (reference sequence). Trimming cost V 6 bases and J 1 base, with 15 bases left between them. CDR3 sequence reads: CASRLKPGTQETQYF. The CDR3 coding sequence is TGTGCCAGCAGATTAAAACCGGGGACCCAAGAGACCCAGTACTTC.

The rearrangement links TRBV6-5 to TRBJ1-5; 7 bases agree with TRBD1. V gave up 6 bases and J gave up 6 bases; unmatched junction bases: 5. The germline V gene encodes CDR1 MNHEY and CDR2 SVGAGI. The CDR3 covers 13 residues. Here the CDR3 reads CASRPGQLQPQHF. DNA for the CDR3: TGTGCCAGCAGGCCGGGACAGCTTCAGCCCCAGCATTTT.

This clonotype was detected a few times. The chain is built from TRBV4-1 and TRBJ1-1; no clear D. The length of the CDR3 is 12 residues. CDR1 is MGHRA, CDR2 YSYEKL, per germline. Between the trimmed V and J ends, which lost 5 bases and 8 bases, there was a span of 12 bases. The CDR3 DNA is TGCGCCAGCAGCGCGTTAGGGCTAGAAGCTTTCTTT. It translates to CASSALGLEAFF.

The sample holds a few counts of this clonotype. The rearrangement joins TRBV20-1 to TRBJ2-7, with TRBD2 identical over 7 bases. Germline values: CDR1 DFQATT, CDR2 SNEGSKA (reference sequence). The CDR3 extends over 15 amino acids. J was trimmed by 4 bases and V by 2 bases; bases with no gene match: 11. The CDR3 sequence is CSARKSGGGRYEQYF. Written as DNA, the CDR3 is TGCAGTGCTAGAAAATCGGGGGGAGGGCGGTACGAGCAGTACTTC.

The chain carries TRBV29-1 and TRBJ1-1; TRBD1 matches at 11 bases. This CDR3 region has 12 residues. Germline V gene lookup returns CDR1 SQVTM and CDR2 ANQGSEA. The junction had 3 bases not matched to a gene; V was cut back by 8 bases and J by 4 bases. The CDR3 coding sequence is TGCAGCACCGGGACAGGGGGCACTGAAGCTTTCTTT. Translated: CSTGTGGTEAFF.

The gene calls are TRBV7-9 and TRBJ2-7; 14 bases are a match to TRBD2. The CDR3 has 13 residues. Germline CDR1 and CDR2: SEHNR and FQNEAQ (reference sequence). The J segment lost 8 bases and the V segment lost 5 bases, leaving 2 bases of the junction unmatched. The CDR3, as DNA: TGTGCCAGCAGCGGGACTAGCGGGAGCAAGCAGTACTTC. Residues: CASSGTSGSKQYF. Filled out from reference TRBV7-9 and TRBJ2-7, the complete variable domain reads DTGVSQNPRHKITKRGQNVTFRCDPISEHNRLYWYRQTLGQGPEFLTYFQNEAQLEKSRLLSDRFSAERPKGSFSTLEIQRTEQGDSAMYLCASSGTSGSKQYFGPGTRLTVT.

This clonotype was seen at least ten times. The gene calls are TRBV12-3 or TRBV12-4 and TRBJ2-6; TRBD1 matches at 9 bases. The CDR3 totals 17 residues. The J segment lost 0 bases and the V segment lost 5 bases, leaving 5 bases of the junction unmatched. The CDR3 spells CASSPGTGSSGANVLTF. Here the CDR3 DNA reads TGTGCCAGCAGTCCCGGGACAGGGAGCTCTGGGGCCAACGTCCTGACTTTC.

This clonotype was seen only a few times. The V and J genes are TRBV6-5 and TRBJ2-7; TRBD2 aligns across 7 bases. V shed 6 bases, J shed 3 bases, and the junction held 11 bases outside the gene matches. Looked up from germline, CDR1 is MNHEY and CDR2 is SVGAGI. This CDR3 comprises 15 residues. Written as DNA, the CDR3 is TGTGCCAGCAGACGCAGCGGGGTAGGGCTCTACGAGCAGTACTTC. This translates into CASRRSGVGLYEQYF.

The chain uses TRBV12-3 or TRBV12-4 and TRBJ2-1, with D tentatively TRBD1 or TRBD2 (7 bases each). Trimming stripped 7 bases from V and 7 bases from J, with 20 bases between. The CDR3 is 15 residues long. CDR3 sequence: CASILRGGYGNEQFF. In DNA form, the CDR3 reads TGTGCCAGCATCCTCAGGGGGGGCTATGGGAATGAGCAGTTCTTC.

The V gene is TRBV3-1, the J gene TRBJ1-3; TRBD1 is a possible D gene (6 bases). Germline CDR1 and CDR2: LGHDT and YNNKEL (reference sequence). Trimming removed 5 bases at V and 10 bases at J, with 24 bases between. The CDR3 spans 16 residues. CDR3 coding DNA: TGTGCCAGCAGCGAATCCGGGACAATCGCGTATAGGACCATATATTTT. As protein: CASSESGTIAYRTIYF. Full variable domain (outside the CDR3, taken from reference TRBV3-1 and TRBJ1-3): DTAVSQTPKYLVTQMGNDKSIKCEQNLGHDTMYWYKQDSKKFLKIMFSYNNKELIINETVPNRFSPKSPDKAHLNLHINSLELGDSAVYFCASSESGTIAYRTIYFGEGSWLTVV.

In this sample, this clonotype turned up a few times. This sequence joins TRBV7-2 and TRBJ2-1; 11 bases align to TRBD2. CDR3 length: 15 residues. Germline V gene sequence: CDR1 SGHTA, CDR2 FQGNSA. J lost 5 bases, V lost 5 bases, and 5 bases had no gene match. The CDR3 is CASSTRLAGNNEQFF. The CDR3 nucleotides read TGTGCCAGCAGCACCCGACTAGCGGGGAACAATGAGCAGTTCTTC.

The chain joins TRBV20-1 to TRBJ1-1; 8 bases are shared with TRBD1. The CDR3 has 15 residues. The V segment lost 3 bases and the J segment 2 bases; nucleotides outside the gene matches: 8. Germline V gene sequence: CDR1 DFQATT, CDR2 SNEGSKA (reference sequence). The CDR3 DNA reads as TGCAGTGCTAGCCCAGGGGGCAGATTAAACACTGAAGCTTTCTTT. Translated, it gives CSASPGGRLNTEAFF.